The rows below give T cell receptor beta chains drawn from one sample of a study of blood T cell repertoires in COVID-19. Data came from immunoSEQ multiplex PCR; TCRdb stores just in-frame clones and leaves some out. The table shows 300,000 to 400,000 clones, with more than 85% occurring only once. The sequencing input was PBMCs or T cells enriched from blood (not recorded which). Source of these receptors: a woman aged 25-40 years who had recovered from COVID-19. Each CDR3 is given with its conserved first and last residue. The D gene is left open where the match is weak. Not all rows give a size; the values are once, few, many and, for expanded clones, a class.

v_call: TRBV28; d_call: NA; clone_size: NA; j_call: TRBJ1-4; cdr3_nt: TGTGCCAGCAGCCCTACTACGGGAGTATGGGAAAAACTGTTTTTT; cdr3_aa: CASSPTTGVWEKLFF
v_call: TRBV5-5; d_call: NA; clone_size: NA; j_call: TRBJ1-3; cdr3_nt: TGTGCCAGCAGCTTGGCGCGACTCTCTGGAAACACCATATATTTT; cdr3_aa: CASSLARLSGNTIYF
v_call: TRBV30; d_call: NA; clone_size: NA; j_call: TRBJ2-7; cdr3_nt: TGTGCCTGGAGTGTTACCGTGGGAGGCGACGAGCAGTACTTC; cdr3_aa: CAWSVTVGGDEQYF
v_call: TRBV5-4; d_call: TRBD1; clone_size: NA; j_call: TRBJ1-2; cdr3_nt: TGTGCCAGCATCCCGGACAGGGGAAATGGCTACACCTTC; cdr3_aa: CASIPDRGNGYTF
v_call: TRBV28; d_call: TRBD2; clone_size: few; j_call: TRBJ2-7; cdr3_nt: TGTGCCAGCAGTCCTCACACTAGCGGGGGGTACGAGCAGTACTTC; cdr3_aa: CASSPHTSGGYEQYF
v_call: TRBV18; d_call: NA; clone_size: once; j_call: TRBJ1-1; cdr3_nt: TGTGCCAGCTCACCATCAGCAGGGAGGAGCACTGAAGCTTTCTTT; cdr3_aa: CASSPSAGRSTEAFF
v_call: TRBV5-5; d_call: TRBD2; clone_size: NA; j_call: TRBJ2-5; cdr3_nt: TGTGCCAGCAGCTCACTAGCGGGGGGCAACGAGGAGACCCAGTACTTC; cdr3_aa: CASSSLAGGNEETQYF
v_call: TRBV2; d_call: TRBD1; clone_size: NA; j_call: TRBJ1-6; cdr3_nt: TGTGCCAGCAGTGCGGCAGGGGGCGACTCACCCCTCCACTTT; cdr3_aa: CASSAAGGDSPLHF
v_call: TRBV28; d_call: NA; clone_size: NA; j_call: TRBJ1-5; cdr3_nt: TGTGCCAGCAGTCCCGGGGGGACGAGGGATCAGCCCCAGCATTTT; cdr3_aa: CASSPGGTRDQPQHF
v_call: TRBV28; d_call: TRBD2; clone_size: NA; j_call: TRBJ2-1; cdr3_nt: TGTGCCAGCAGTCTCGGACTAGCGGGGAACTACAATGAGCAGTTCTTC; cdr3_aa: CASSLGLAGNYNEQFF
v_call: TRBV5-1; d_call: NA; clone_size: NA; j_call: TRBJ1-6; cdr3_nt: TGCGCCAGCAGCTTGGCCACCCAAGGGGAATCACCCCTCCACTTT; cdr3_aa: CASSLATQGESPLHF
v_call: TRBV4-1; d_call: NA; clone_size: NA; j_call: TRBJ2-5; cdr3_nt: TGCGCCAGCAGCCCCCGTGCAGGGGTAGAGACCCAGTACTTC; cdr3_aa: CASSPRAGVETQYF
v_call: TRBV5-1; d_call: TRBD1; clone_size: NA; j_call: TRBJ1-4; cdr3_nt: TGCGCCAGCAGCCGGAATCAGGGGGTGAATGAAAAACTGTTTTTT; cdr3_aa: CASSRNQGVNEKLFF
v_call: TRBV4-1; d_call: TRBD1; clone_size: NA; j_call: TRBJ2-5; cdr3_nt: TGCGCCAGCAGCCAAGGGACAGGGAGTGAGACCCAGTACTTC; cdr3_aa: CASSQGTGSETQYF
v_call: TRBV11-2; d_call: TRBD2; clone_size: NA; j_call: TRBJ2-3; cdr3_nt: TGTGCCAGCAGCTTACTAGCGGGGGCCGGAGATACGCAGTATTTT; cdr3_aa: CASSLLAGAGDTQYF
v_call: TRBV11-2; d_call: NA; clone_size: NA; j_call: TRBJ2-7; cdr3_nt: TGTGCCAGCAGCTTAAGCGGGTTGAGCTCCTACGAGCAGTACTTC; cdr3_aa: CASSLSGLSSYEQYF
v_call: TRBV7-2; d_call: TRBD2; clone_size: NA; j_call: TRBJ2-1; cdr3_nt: TGTGCCAGCAGCACCGGGGGGGCCCGCAATGAGCAGTTCTTC; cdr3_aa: CASSTGGARNEQFF
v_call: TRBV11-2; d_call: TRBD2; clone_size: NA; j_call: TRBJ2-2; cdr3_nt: TGTGCCAGCAGCTTACCCCGGGGGGTCAGAGGGGAGCTGTTTTTT; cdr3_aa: CASSLPRGVRGELFF
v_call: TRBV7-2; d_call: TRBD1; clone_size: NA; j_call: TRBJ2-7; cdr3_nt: TGTGCCAGCAGCTCGACAGGGGGTTACGAGCAGTACTTC; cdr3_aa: CASSSTGGYEQYF
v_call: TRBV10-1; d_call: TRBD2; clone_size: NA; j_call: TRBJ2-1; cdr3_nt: TGCGCCAGCTCCCGAGCCGGGGGTAGCGGGGTTAATGAGCAGTTCTTC; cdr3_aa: CASSRAGGSGVNEQFF
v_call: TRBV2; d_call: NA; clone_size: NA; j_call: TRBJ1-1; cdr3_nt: TGTGCCAGCAACCAACCTTTGGGGGCCGGGGCTTACTTCACTGAAGCTTTCTTT; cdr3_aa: CASNQPLGAGAYFTEAFF
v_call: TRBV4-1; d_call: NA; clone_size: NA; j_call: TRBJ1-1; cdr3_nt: TGCGCCAGCAGCCAAGGGACAGCGGTGAACACTGAAGCTTTCTTT; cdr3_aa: CASSQGTAVNTEAFF
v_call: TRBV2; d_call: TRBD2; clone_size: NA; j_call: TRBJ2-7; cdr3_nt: TGTGCCAGCAGCTTACCGGGACTAGCGGTCTACGAGCAGTACTTC; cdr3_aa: CASSLPGLAVYEQYF
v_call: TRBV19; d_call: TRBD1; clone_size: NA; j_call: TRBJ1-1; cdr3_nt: TGTGCCAGTAGTACGACAGGGGGCGGAGACACTGAAGCTTTCTTT; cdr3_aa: CASSTTGGGDTEAFF
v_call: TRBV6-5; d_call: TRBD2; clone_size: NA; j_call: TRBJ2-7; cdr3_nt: TGTGCCAGCAGTCCCACTAGCGGGGGATACGAGCAGTACTTC; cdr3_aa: CASSPTSGGYEQYF